Following are 2 T cell receptor beta chains from one sample sequenced in a study of shared clonotypes between healthy human individuals. TCRdb's table, derived via immunoSEQ multiplex PCR, lists solely in-frame clones and lacks some. The sample has fewer than 800,000 clones, around 92% seen once. CD45RO-negative cells were positively selected for CCR7, leaving out terminally differentiated effector memory CD45RA+ cells. Source material: naive CD8+ T cells sorted from blood. Receptor source: a young man in good health.

The chain has TRBV7-6 and TRBJ2-5; D ambiguous. The CDR3 contains 13 residues. CDR1 and CDR2 from the germline V gene are SGHVS and FNYEAQ. The V end lost 5 bases, the J end lost 4 bases, and 11 bases lay between the germline ends. CDR3 coding DNA: TGTGCCAGCAGCGTAGTTGGGCTAGAGACCCAGTACTTC. It is translated as CASSVVGLETQYF.

V usage is TRBV7-3 and J usage is TRBJ2-2, with 8 bases matching TRBD1. The germline V gene has CDR1 SGHTA and CDR2 FQGTGA. After removal of 5 bases from V and 7 bases from J, the junction contained 6 bases not matched to a gene. This CDR3 has 14 residues. This CDR3 is CASSQGQGVGELFF. In nucleotides, the CDR3 is TGTGCCAGCAGCCAAGGACAGGGAGTCGGGGAGCTGTTTTTT.